A single sample gave rise to the 31 T cell receptor beta chains below, sequenced in a study of OX40 agonist ivuxolimab in advanced cancers. Assay used: immunoSEQ multiplex PCR; TCRdb lists only in-frame clones, some missing. The data show 50,000 to 65,000 clones, approximately 88% seen once. The source was CD4+ or CD8+ T cells sorted from blood, collected in a trial of the OX40 agonist ivuxolimab. Receptors originate from an adult with an advanced solid tumor such as melanoma, head and neck, liver or kidney cancer.

The chain joins TRBV7-2 to TRBJ1-3; D is ambiguous. Germline V gene data show CDR1 as SGHTA and CDR2 as FQGNSA. The V end lost 3 bases, the J end lost 2 bases, and 11 bases lay between the germline ends. CDR3 length: 15 residues. CDR3 region: CASSLMGNPGNTIYF. Here the CDR3 DNA reads TGTGCCAGCAGCTTGATGGGGAATCCTGGAAACACCATATATTTT. Full variable domain (remainder filled in from reference TRBV7-2 and TRBJ1-3): GAGVSQSPSNKVTEKGKDVELRCDPISGHTALYWYRQSLGQGLEFLIYFQGNSAPDKSGLPSDRFSAERTGGSVSTLTIQRTQQEDSAVYLCASSLMGNPGNTIYFGEGSWLTVV.

The rearrangement uses TRBV30 and TRBJ1-4; 7 bases match TRBD1. Looked up from germline, CDR1 is GTSNPN and CDR2 is SVGIG (reference sequence). The CDR3 covers 18 residues. The junction had 14 bases not matched to a gene; V was cut back by 1 base and J by 3 bases. DNA for the CDR3: TGTGCCTGGAGTGCAAGACCCGGGACAGCAGATTCTAATGAAAAACTGTTTTTT. The encoded protein is CAWSARPGTADSNEKLFF.

This chain connects TRBV9 to TRBJ2-1; 9 bases agree with TRBD2. Trimming removed 0 bases from V and 4 bases from J; junction bases left unmatched: 5. CDR1 SGDLS and CDR2 YYNGEE come from the germline V gene. The CDR3 loop spans 16 amino acids. CDR3 DNA: TGTGCCAGCAGCGTAGGCTCTAGCGGGGCGTACAATGAGCAGTTCTTC. The encoded protein is CASSVGSSGAYNEQFF.

The V gene is TRBV18, the J gene TRBJ2-2; no definite D call. Germline V gene lookup returns CDR1 KGHSH and CDR2 LQKENI. This CDR3 has 15 amino acids. Trimming took 4 bases from V and 3 from J, leaving 12 bases between them. The DNA for the CDR3 is TGTGCCAGCTCACTAACGTTGGCGGACACCGGGGAGCTGTTTTTT. It codes for CASSLTLADTGELFF.

The rearrangement joins TRBV11-2 to TRBJ2-2; D ambiguous. Per germline, CDR1 SGHAT and CDR2 FQNNGV. V was trimmed by 6 bases and J by 2 bases, leaving 19 bases between them. CDR3 length: 17 residues. As DNA, the CDR3 is TGTGCCAGCAGTCCACGCTTGGCAGAAGCCAACACCGGGGAGCTGTTTTTT. It is translated as CASSPRLAEANTGELFF.

This clone was detected once. This chain links TRBV5-1 with TRBJ2-6; D possibly corresponds to TRBD2 (6 bases). V dropped 6 bases and J dropped 3 bases, with 10 bases sitting between them. This CDR3 region has 14 residues. Germline CDR1 reads SGHRS; CDR2 reads YFSETQ. The CDR3 spells CASKEGSGANVLTF. CDR3 in DNA: TGCGCCAGCAAGGAGGGCAGTGGGGCCAACGTCCTGACTTTC.

V is TRBV5-4 and J is TRBJ1-3, with D perhaps TRBD1 (6 bases). V was clipped by 5 bases and J by 7 bases, with 13 bases between them. This CDR3 is 13 amino acids long. CDR1 is SGHNT, CDR2 YYREEE, per germline (reference sequence). CDR3 coding DNA: TGTGCCAGCAGTACAGGGCCGGGCAACACCATATATTTT. This codes for CASSTGPGNTIYF.

This clone was seen a handful of times. This chain connects TRBV19 to TRBJ2-7; D gene ambiguous. This CDR3 spans 12 amino acids. Germline V CDR1 and CDR2: LNHDA, SQIVND (reference sequence). V lost 3 bases, J lost 3 bases, and 6 bases lay in between. The CDR3 sequence is CASSMAGYEQYF. CDR3 coding DNA: TGTGCCAGTAGTATGGCCGGCTACGAGCAGTACTTC.

The V call is TRBV28, the J call TRBJ2-1, with 14 bases aligning to TRBD2. The CDR3 loop spans 16 amino acids. V shed 5 bases, J shed 1 base, and the junction held 1 base outside the gene matches. Looked up from germline, CDR1 is MDHEN and CDR2 is SYDVKM. This CDR3 is CASSGLAGGSYNEQFF. The CDR3 DNA sequence: TGTGCCAGCAGTGGACTAGCGGGAGGATCCTACAATGAGCAGTTCTTC.

The chain links TRBV5-5 to TRBJ2-5; TRBD1 matches at 7 bases. The ends lost 4 bases at V and 6 bases at J; junction bases unmatched: 12. The length of the CDR3 is 15 residues. Germline CDR1 and CDR2: SGHKS and YYEKEE (reference sequence). The CDR3 DNA is TGTGCCAGCAGCAACGACAGGGTGGCCCTCAAGACCCAGTACTTC. Protein product: CASSNDRVALKTQYF.

The chain uses TRBV27 and TRBJ1-5; D not certain. Germline assignment: CDR1 MNHEY and CDR2 SMNVEV (reference sequence). The V end lost 6 bases, the J end lost 0 bases, and 9 bases lay between the germline ends. The CDR3 is 14 residues long. This CDR3 is CASRSRYSNQPQHF. CDR3 DNA: TGTGCCAGCAGGTCCCGATATAGCAATCAGCCCCAGCATTTT.

The rearrangement links TRBV2 to TRBJ2-1, with 10 bases that match TRBD2. This CDR3 has 13 amino acids. CDR1 and CDR2 (germline): SNHLY, FYNNEI. V trimming: 6 bases; J trimming: 9 bases; junction bases outside the gene matches: 5. The CDR3 bases are TGTGCCAGCAGGAGGGGGACTAGCGCTGAGCAGTTCTTC. Its protein product is CASRRGTSAEQFF.

The rearrangement links TRBV19 to TRBJ1-5, with a tentative D call TRBD1 (5 bases). This CDR3 spans 15 amino acids. The V gene's germline CDR1 is LNHDA and CDR2 SQIVND (reference sequence). V lost 8 bases and J 2 bases, leaving 16 bases between the germline ends. The CDR3 loop is CASDPQGVGNQPQHF. CDR3 bases: TGTGCCAGTGACCCCCAGGGTGTAGGCAATCAGCCCCAGCATTTT.

The CDR3 DNA is TGTGCCAGCAGCGTGGACAGGGGAACAGCTTTCTTT. Translated: CASSVDRGTAFF. V and J are TRBV11-3 and TRBJ1-1; TRBD1 matches at 9 bases. The J segment lost 10 bases and the V segment lost 5 bases, leaving 5 bases of the junction unmatched. This CDR3 contains 12 residues. CDR1 and CDR2 (germline): SGHNT, YENEEA.

The J gene is TRBJ1-1, the V gene TRBV6-1, with TRBD1 as a possible D gene (5 bases). V lost 8 bases to trimming and J lost 5 bases, with 15 bases between them. The CDR3 runs 13 residues. CDR1 MNHNS and CDR2 SASEGT come from the germline V gene. The CDR3 sequence: CASEKRGATEAFF. The CDR3, as DNA: TGTGCCAGCGAAAAAAGGGGAGCGACTGAAGCTTTCTTT.

V is TRBV19 and J is TRBJ2-2; D is perhaps TRBD2 (7 bases). In germline, CDR1 is LNHDA, CDR2 SQIVND (reference sequence). With 4 bases removed from V and 0 bases from J, the gap between germline ends came to 12 bases. CDR3 length: 16 residues. As DNA, the CDR3 is TGTGCCAGTAGTACAACGGGGGGCACGAACACCGGGGAGCTGTTTTTT. Protein product: CASSTTGGTNTGELFF.

The sample holds one count of this clone. V and J are TRBV13 and TRBJ1-1; 7 positions match TRBD1. The CDR3 covers 15 residues. CDR1 and CDR2 (germline): PRHDT, FYEKMQ (reference sequence). Trimming took 4 bases from V and 2 from J; bases not matched to a gene: 7. The CDR3 region has the DNA TGTGCCAGCAGCTACGACAGGGATCGAAACACTGAAGCTTTCTTT. Its protein is CASSYDRDRNTEAFF.

This clone was picked up a small number of times. The rearrangement links TRBV10-3 to TRBJ1-1, with TRBD1 as a possible D gene (5 bases). The CDR3 is made up of 14 amino acids. Germline V gene lookup returns CDR1 ENHRY and CDR2 SYGVKD. V dropped 4 bases and J dropped 5 bases, with 14 bases sitting between them. The CDR3 nucleotides read TGTGCCATCAGTGTTGGAAGGGGTGAAACTGAAGCTTTCTTT. Encoded protein: CAISVGRGETEAFF.

This clone was seen a single time. CDR3 sequence reads: CASSGGRGNTIYF. In nucleotides, the CDR3 is TGTGCCAGCAGCGGGGGTAGAGGAAACACCATATATTTT. The chain has TRBV9 and TRBJ1-3; D is uncertain. Trimming took 3 bases from V and 4 from J, leaving 8 bases between them. This CDR3 region has 13 residues. Germline values: CDR1 SGDLS, CDR2 YYNGEE.

This clone was picked up a small number of times. The V and J genes are TRBV28 and TRBJ1-5; 7 bases align to TRBD1. CDR1 MDHEN and CDR2 SYDVKM come from the germline V gene. The CDR3 sequence is 14 residues long. The trim removed 11 bases at V and 2 bases at J, leaving 9 bases unmatched. CDR3: CAGQAGLGNQPQHF. As DNA, the CDR3 is TGTGCCGGACAGGCTGGGCTCGGCAATCAGCCCCAGCATTTT.

In DNA, the CDR3 is TGTGCCAGCAGCTTAGGGGACAGGTTGAATCAGCCCCAGCATTTT. Protein: CASSLGDRLNQPQHF. This chain connects TRBV5-6 to TRBJ1-5; TRBD1 matches 8 bases. This CDR3 is 15 amino acids long. Looked up from germline, CDR1 is SGHDT and CDR2 is YYEEEE. V trimming: 2 bases; J trimming: 4 bases; junction bases outside the gene matches: 5.

The chain combines TRBV11-2 with TRBJ2-2; TRBD2 might be the D (5 bases). Germline V gene sequence: CDR1 SGHAT, CDR2 FQNNGV. V was trimmed by 4 bases and J by 6 bases, leaving 18 bases between them. The CDR3 consists of 16 residues. CDR3 nucleotides: TGTGCCAGCAGCTCACTAGGAGGCATCTGGGCCGGGGAGCTGTTTTTT. It translates to CASSSLGGIWAGELFF.

As concerns this clone: Other DNA variants within this sample encode the same CDR3. The V gene is TRBV2, the J gene TRBJ1-1, with D hard to call. The germline V gene has CDR1 SNHLY and CDR2 FYNNEI. The V end lost 9 bases, the J end lost 1 base, and 12 bases lay between the germline ends. This CDR3 has 13 amino acids. The CDR3 DNA sequence: TGTGCCAGTTCCCTCGGAGAGAACACTGAAGCTTTCTTT. Its protein is CASSLGENTEAFF.

The chain uses TRBV18 and TRBJ2-2; maybe TRBD1 (5 bases). Per germline, CDR1 KGHSH and CDR2 LQKENI. Trimming removed 4 bases from V and 0 bases from J, with 12 bases in between. The CDR3 consists of 16 residues. In DNA form, the CDR3 reads TGTGCCAGCTCACAACAGGTACCACCGAACACCGGGGAGCTGTTTTTT. It yields the protein CASSQQVPPNTGELFF.

V is TRBV29-1 and J is TRBJ1-3; 10 bases fit TRBD1. The ends lost 7 bases at V and 0 bases at J; junction bases unmatched: 15. Germline V lookup: CDR1 SQVTM, CDR2 ANQGSEA. CDR3 length equals 18 residues. The CDR3 region is CSARSGGTGDYSGNTIYF. In nucleotides, the CDR3 is TGCAGCGCCCGCTCCGGGGGGACAGGGGATTACTCTGGAAACACCATATATTTT.

The V call is TRBV27, the J call TRBJ1-1, with D uncertain. Germline-derived CDR1 and CDR2 are MNHEY and SMNVEV (reference sequence). V lost 3 bases to trimming and J lost 2 bases, with 7 bases between them. The CDR3 covers 13 residues. CDR3 sequence (DNA): TGTGCCAGCAGTTTCGAGGGAAACACTGAAGCTTTCTTT. Translating gives CASSFEGNTEAFF.

The chain joins TRBV7-9 to TRBJ1-5; D perhaps matches TRBD1 (5 bases). This CDR3 has 14 residues. From germline, CDR1 is SEHNR and CDR2 FQNEAQ (reference sequence). V lost 5 bases and J 4 bases, leaving 12 bases between the germline ends. The CDR3 DNA is TGTGCCAGCAGCCACGACGGGGGGAATCAGCCCCAGCATTTT. It yields the protein CASSHDGGNQPQHF.

The genes are TRBV19 and TRBJ2-7; 7 positions match TRBD2. The CDR3 covers 13 residues. With 7 bases clipped from V and 4 bases from J, the junction kept 7 bases outside the gene matches. Germline V lookup: CDR1 LNHDA, CDR2 SQIVND (reference sequence). This CDR3 is CASTQSGGYEQYF. CDR3 nucleotides: TGTGCCAGTACCCAATCGGGGGGTTACGAGCAGTACTTC. Together with reference TRBV19 and TRBJ2-7, the CDR3 gives the full variable domain: DGGITQSPKYLFRKEGQNVTLSCEQNLNHDAMYWYRQDPGQGLRLIYYSQIVNDFQKGDIAEGYSVSREKKESFPLTVTSAQKNPTAFYLCASTQSGGYEQYFGPGTRLTVT.

Regarding this clone: This sample also contains other DNA sequences that code for the same CDR3. V usage is TRBV6-6 and J usage is TRBJ1-5; TRBD1 matches at 7 bases. V lost 3 bases and J lost 5; bases outside the gene matches: 4. Germline values: CDR1 MNHNY, CDR2 SVGAGI (reference sequence). The CDR3 consists of 14 residues. The CDR3 reads CASSYGDSHQPQHF. DNA of the CDR3: TGTGCCAGCAGTTATGGGGACAGTCATCAGCCCCAGCATTTT.

This chain links TRBV2 with TRBJ1-1; 7 bases match TRBD1. After removal of 7 bases from V and 1 base from J, the junction contained 6 bases not matched to a gene. Germline lookup yields CDR1 SNHLY and CDR2 FYNNEI. CDR3 size: 14 residues. CDR3 in DNA: TGTGCCAGCACTAAAGGGACAGCGAACACTGAAGCTTTCTTT. As protein: CASTKGTANTEAFF.

The genes are TRBV5-1 and TRBJ1-2; 11 positions match TRBD1. The germline gives CDR1 SGHRS, CDR2 YFSETQ. This CDR3 is 15 amino acids long. With V trimmed by 4 bases and J by 4 bases, 6 bases remained unmatched. The CDR3 loop reads CASSLGQGASYGYTF. DNA of the CDR3: TGCGCCAGCAGCCTTGGACAGGGGGCCTCCTATGGCTACACCTTC.